The subject of this entry is one T cell receptor (beta chain). What it binds is not known. Germline CDR1 is LGHDT and CDR2 is YNNKEL (reference sequence). V gave up 6 bases and J gave up 3 bases, with 8 bases separating them. There are 12 residues in the CDR3. Sequencing was performed with immunoSEQ multiplex PCR; in TCRdb, only in-frame clones are kept and a portion is missing. The sample carries 65,000 to 85,000 clones, 90% recorded once. The data stem from a study of T cell responses to AZD1222 COVID-19 vaccine. Study in general: Second-dose intervals of approximately 4 or approximately 12 weeks were pooled. General study points: CD4 TCRs covered the whole spike, strongest at regions 160-218 and 743-854. Rises in breadth and depth of Spike-specific TCRs came after two AZD1222 doses. Just a handful of people given AZD1222 tested seropositive at baseline.

This receptor was taken from an adult in good health. The chain couples TRBV3-1 (or the pseudogene TRBV3-2) to TRBJ1-2; D not certain. The material was peripheral blood, obtained on day 0 of AZD1222 vaccination. The CDR3: CASSFLDYGYTF. The CDR3 nucleotides are TGTGCCAGCAGTTTCTTGGACTATGGCTACACCTTC.